This T cell receptor beta chain was retrieved from a study of T cells in pancreatic ductal adenocarcinoma (dated by TCRdb to about 2017). In terms of the full investigation: To learn about the adaptive T-cell response arising naturally, investigators profiled where tumor-infiltrating CD8+ T cells, together with suppressive cells, were located within resected pancreatic ductal adenocarcinoma, how abundant they were, and what qualities they showed.

Study-wide conclusions, independent of this receptor: Because tumors are enriched in CD45RO+ effector T cells rather than naive T cells, which biases toward lower diversity, comparisons of clonality between tumor and blood may be biased. Because inoperable disease is present at presentation in most pancreatic cancer patients, the resected cohort was biased toward the minority with early-stage disease. T-cell clonality showed no significant difference between tumor and blood, with a mean clonality of approximately 0.12 in tumors and approximately 0.072 in blood. More total productive templates and around 8-fold more unique clonotypes were found in blood samples than in tumor samples.

The immunoSEQ hsTCRB kit was used to amplify TCR beta CDR3 regions from genomic DNA. An Illumina HiSeq system was used to carry out high-throughput TRB CDR3 sequencing. Turning to the authors' computational methods: The immunoSEQ software was used to analyze the sequencing reads, and any nonproductive sequences containing premature stops or frame-shifts were left out. To calculate repertoire clonality, Shannon entropy was normalized by log2 of the number of unique productive sequences, and that value was subtracted from one. TCRdb re-hosts the immuneACCESS table, in-frame sequences only. Its copies lack some clones; in the studies checked, an unresolved V gene accounts for under half of them, and the cause for the rest is not known. V, J and clone size are taken as reported in that table, and D and trimming were inferred from the DNA itself. The sample data list about 98,000 clones, and about 95% of these were observed just once. Roughly 3% of the sample rests with the top ten.

The CDR3 contains 13 residues, cysteine and phenylalanine counted. The CDR3 DNA has 39 bases and is translated from base 1. The germline V gene specifies SQVTM as CDR1 and ANQGSEA as CDR2. V and J are truncated by 4 bases and 3 bases respectively, leaving an intervening sequence of 12 bases. The pancreatic ductal adenocarcinoma patients who were selected had gone through surgery without receiving any neoadjuvant therapy. Peripheral blood was collected in heparin tubes, from which PBMCs were isolated by histopaque density gradient and cryopreserved in roughly 10% DMSO. Genomic DNA was extracted from six or seven PBMC and roughly ten flash-frozen tumor specimens using the DNeasy Blood and Tissue Kit with Proteinase K and RNase treatment. Concerning this clone: The target of this receptor is not known. No much larger clonotype is one base removed from it; base qualities were not supplied.

This clonotype was obtained from a human donor with pancreatic ductal adenocarcinoma. The specimen sequenced was PBMCs. Rearrangement joined TRBV29-1 to TRBJ1-2; D gene: possibly TRBD1, on 5 matching bases. The sequenced DNA: TGCAGCGTTGCAGAGGGGAGGGACTATGGCTACACCTTC. This codes for CSVAEGRDYGYTF.